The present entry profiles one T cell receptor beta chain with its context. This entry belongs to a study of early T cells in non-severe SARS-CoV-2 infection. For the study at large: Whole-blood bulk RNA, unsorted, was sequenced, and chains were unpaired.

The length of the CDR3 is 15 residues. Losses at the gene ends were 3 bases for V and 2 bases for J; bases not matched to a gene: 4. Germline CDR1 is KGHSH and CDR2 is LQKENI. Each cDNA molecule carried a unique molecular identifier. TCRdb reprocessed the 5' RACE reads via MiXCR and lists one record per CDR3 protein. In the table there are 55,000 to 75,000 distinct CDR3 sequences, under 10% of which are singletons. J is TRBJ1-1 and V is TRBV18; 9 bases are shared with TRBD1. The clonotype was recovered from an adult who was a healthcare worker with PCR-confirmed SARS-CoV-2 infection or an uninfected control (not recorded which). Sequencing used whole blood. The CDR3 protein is CASSPPDRGNTEAFF. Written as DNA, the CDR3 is TGTGCCAGCTCACCGCCGGACAGGGGAAACACTGAAGCTTTCTTT.